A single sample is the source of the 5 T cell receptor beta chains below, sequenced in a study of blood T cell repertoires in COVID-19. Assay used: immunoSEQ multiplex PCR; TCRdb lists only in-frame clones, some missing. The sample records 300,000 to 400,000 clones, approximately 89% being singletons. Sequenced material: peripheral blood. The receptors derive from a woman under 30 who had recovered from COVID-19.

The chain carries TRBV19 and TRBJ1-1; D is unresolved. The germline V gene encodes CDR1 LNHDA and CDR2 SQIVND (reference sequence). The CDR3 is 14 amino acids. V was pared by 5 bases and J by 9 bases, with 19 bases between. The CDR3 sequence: CASSQRGQGGQAFF. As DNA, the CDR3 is TGTGCCAGTAGTCAGCGTGGGCAAGGAGGGCAAGCTTTCTTT.

The CDR3 is CASSLDRGHSEAFF. CDR3 DNA: TGCGCCAGCAGCTTGGACAGGGGGCACTCTGAAGCTTTCTTT. This sequence joins TRBV5-1 and TRBJ1-1; TRBD1 agrees at 9 bases. Trimming at V came to 0 bases and at J to 6 bases, leaving 3 bases not matched to a gene. The CDR3 sequence is 14 residues long. Germline CDR1 reads SGHRS; CDR2 reads YFSETQ.

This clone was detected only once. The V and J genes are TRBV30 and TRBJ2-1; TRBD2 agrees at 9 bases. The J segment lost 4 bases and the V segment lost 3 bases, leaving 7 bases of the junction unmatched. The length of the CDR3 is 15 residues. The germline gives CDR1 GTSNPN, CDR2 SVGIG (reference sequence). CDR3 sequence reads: CAWSPASGNYNEQFF. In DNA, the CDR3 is TGTGCCTGGAGCCCTGCTAGCGGGAATTACAATGAGCAGTTCTTC.

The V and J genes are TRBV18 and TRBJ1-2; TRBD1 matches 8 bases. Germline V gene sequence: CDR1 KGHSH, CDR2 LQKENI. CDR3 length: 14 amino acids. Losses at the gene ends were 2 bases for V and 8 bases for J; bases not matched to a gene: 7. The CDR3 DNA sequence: TGTGCCAGCTCACCATCGACAGGGGAGGGCGGCTACACCTTC. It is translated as CASSPSTGEGGYTF.

The CDR3 region has the DNA TGTGCCAGTATGACGCGACAGGGGTATTCTGGGGCCAACGTCCTGACTTTC. It specifies CASMTRQGYSGANVLTF. This sequence joins TRBV19 and TRBJ2-6; 8 bases match TRBD1. Trimming at V came to 7 bases and at J to 1 base, leaving 9 bases not matched to a gene. The germline V gene encodes CDR1 LNHDA and CDR2 SQIVND (reference sequence). CDR3 size: 17 residues.